This is a list of T cell receptor beta chains from one sample in a study of cytomegalovirus exposure and HLA in healthy donors. Profiling relied on immunoSEQ multiplex PCR, and the TCRdb table lists in-frame clones only, not all of them. The sample lists under 200,000 clones, roughly 80% seen once, with about 1.7% in the top ten. The source material was PBMCs. Receptor source: a woman younger than 30 in good health and CMV-seronegative. Both conserved end residues are part of each CDR3. D genes are given only for firm matches. The size of a clone is reported for some rows only, either as once, few or many, or as a class for expanded clones.

>TRBJ1-1|TRBV7-2|few|-
CASSAALLSLEAFF
TGTGCCAGCAGCGCCGCCCTTCTGAGTTTGGAAGCTTTCTTT
>TRBJ2-3|TRBV2|-|TRBD1
CASQRQGASTDTQYF
TGTGCCAGTCAACGACAGGGGGCCAGCACAGATACGCAGTATTTT
>TRBJ2-7|TRBV15|-|TRBD1
CATSRGRSGGPYEQYF
TGTGCCACCAGCAGAGGAAGGTCAGGGGGTCCCTACGAGCAGTACTTC
>TRBJ1-6|TRBV6-5|-|TRBD1
CASSYSEGQDNSPLHF
TGTGCCAGCAGTTACTCGGAGGGACAGGATAATTCACCCCTCCACTTT
>TRBJ2-1|TRBV7-9|-|TRBD1
CASSSQLKQGHNEQFF
TGTGCCAGCAGCTCCCAATTAAAACAGGGGCACAATGAGCAGTTCTTC
>TRBJ1-5|TRBV7-8|once|TRBD1
CASSLRTGIYSNQPQHF
TGTGCCAGCAGCTTGCGGACAGGAATTTATAGCAATCAGCCCCAGCATTTT
>TRBJ2-2|TRBV15|-|-
CATSRDRVHLMSTGELFF
TGTGCCACCAGCAGAGATCGCGTGCACTTAATGTCCACCGGGGAGCTGTTTTTT
>TRBJ1-2|TRBV9|-|-
CASSVMAYGYTF
TGTGCCAGCAGCGTAATGGCCTATGGCTACACCTTC
>TRBJ2-7|TRBV9|-|TRBD2
CASSVGTSGSYEQYF
TGTGCCAGCAGCGTAGGGACTAGCGGGAGTTACGAGCAGTACTTC
>TRBJ1-1|TRBV5-1|-|TRBD1
CASSLGQGAPNTEAFF
TGCGCCAGCAGCTTAGGACAGGGGGCGCCGAACACTGAAGCTTTCTTT
>TRBJ1-2|TRBV9|-|TRBD1
CASSAQTGGIDGYTF
TGTGCCAGCAGCGCGCAGACAGGGGGGATCGATGGCTACACCTTC
>TRBJ2-1|TRBV28|-|TRBD2
CASSSREAGDRNEQFF
TGTGCCAGCAGTTCCCGAGAAGCGGGAGATAGGAATGAGCAGTTCTTC
>TRBJ1-1|TRBV7-9|-|-
CASSSNLVANEAFF
TGTGCCAGCAGCTCGAATTTGGTAGCGAATGAAGCTTTCTTT
>TRBJ2-5|TRBV6-5|-|TRBD1
CASSRQGAQETQYF
TGTGCCAGCAGTCGACAGGGGGCCCAAGAGACCCAGTACTTC
>TRBJ1-1|TRBV6-6|-|-
CASSYSRVNTEAFF
TGTGCCAGCAGTTACTCCAGGGTTAACACTGAAGCTTTCTTT
>TRBJ1-5|TRBV15|-|-
CATSRERTGFQPQHF
TGTGCCACCAGCAGGGAACGAACAGGGTTTCAGCCCCAGCATTTT
>TRBJ2-6|TRBV4-2|-|-
CASSRSAAGANVLTF
TGTGCCAGCAGCCGCTCAGCGGCTGGGGCCAACGTCCTGACTTTC
>TRBJ1-1|TRBV19|-|TRBD1
CASSPLTGVNTEAFF
TGTGCCAGTAGCCCTTTGACAGGGGTGAACACTGAAGCTTTCTTT
>TRBJ1-5|TRBV28|-|-
CASSLGHQPQHF
TGTGCCAGCAGTTTGGGGCATCAGCCCCAGCATTTT
>TRBJ2-1|TRBV7-9|-|-
CASSSPGHGSYNEQFF
TGTGCCAGCAGCTCCCCGGGACACGGGTCCTACAATGAGCAGTTCTTC
>TRBJ2-7|TRBV13|-|-
CASSLGNLAISSYEQYF
TGTGCCAGCAGCTTAGGGAATCTCGCGATAAGCTCCTACGAGCAGTACTTC
>TRBJ2-3|TRBV4-1|once|-
CASSQDPRDTDTQYF
TGCGCCAGCAGCCAAGATCCCCGGGACACAGATACGCAGTATTTT
>TRBJ2-1|TRBV6-6|-|TRBD2
CASRTSGGSNEQFF
TGTGCCAGCAGGACGAGCGGGGGCTCCAATGAGCAGTTCTTC
>TRBJ2-1|TRBV28|-|-
CASCSGGKGHGEQFF
TGTGCCAGCTGTTCCGGGGGTAAAGGACACGGTGAGCAGTTCTTC
>TRBJ2-1|TRBV7-9|-|TRBD1
CARVGTGWDNEQFF
TGTGCCAGAGTCGGGACAGGGTGGGACAATGAGCAGTTCTTC